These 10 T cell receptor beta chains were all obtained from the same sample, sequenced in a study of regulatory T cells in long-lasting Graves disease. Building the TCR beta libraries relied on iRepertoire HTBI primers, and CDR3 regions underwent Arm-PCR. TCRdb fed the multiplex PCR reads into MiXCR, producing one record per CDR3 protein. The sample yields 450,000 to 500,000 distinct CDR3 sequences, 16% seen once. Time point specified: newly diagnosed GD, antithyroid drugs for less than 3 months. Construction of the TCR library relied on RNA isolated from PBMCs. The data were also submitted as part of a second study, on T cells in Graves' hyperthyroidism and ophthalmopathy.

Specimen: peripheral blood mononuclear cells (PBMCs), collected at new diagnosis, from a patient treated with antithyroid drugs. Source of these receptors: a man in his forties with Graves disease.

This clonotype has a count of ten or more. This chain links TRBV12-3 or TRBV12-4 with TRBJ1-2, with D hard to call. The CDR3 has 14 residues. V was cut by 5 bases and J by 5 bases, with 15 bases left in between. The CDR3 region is CASSPWTGLYGYTF. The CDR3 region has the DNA TGTGCCAGCAGTCCCTGGACCGGTTTGTATGGCTACACCTTC.

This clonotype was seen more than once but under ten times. The CDR3 DNA reads as TGTGCCAGCAGTTTATCGAAGTTTGGGCAGGGGAGCCAGCCCCAGCATTTT. Translating it yields CASSLSKFGQGSQPQHF. This chain uses TRBV27 with TRBJ1-5; D is perhaps TRBD1 (6 bases). V shed 0 bases and J shed 7 bases, with 19 bases lying between them. The germline V gene has CDR1 MNHEY and CDR2 SMNVEV (reference sequence). CDR3 size: 17 residues.

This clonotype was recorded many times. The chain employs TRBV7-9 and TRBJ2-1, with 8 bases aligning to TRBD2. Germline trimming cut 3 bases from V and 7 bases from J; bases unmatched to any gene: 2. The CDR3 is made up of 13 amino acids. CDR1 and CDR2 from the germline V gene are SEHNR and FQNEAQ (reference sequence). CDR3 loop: CASSFTSGNEQFF. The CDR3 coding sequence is TGTGCCAGCAGCTTTACTAGCGGAAATGAGCAGTTCTTC.

The CDR3 here is CASSEQGPSYNEQFF. CDR3 coding DNA: TGTGCCAGCAGTGAACAAGGGCCGTCCTACAATGAGCAGTTCTTC. The rearrangement links TRBV6-1 to TRBJ2-1; D is unresolved. Germline CDR1 is MNHNS and CDR2 is SASEGT. V was shortened by 2 bases and J by 1 base, with 9 bases between the two germline ends. This CDR3 region has 15 residues.

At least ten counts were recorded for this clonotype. CDR3 sequence (DNA): TGTGCCAGCAGTTTAGGAAACCCGGTACTTTACGAGCAGTACTTC. Translating it yields CASSLGNPVLYEQYF. The V call is TRBV28, the J call TRBJ2-7; D unclear. The CDR3 is 15 residues long. Germline CDR1 reads MDHEN; CDR2 reads SYDVKM. The germline V and J ends were trimmed by 2 bases and 4 bases, with 15 bases remaining between them.

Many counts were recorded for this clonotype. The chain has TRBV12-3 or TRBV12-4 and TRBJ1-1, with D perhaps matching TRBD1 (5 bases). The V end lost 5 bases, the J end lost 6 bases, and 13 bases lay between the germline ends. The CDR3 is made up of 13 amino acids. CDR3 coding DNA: TGTGCCAGCAGTCCAGGGAGTTGGGCTGAAGCTTTCTTT. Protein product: CASSPGSWAEAFF.

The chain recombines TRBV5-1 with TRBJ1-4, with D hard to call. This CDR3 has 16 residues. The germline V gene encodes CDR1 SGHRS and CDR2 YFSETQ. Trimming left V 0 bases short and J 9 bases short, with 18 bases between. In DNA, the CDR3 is TGCGCCAGCAGCTTGGCGAAATCTGGAGGTGGAAAAAAACTGTTTTTT. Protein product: CASSLAKSGGGKKLFF.

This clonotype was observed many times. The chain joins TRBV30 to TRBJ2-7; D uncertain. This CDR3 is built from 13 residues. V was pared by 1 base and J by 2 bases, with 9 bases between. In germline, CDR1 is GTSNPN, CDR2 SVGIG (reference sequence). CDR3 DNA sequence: TGTGCCTGGAGTGGACCGGTCCCCTACGAGCAGTACTTC. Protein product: CAWSGPVPYEQYF.

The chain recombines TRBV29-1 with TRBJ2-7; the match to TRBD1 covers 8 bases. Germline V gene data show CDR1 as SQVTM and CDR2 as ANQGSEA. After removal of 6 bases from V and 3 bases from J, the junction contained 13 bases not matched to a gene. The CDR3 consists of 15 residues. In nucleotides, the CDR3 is TGCAGCGTATATGCGCGAACAGGGGGAGTCTACGAGCAGTACTTC. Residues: CSVYARTGGVYEQYF.

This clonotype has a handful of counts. CDR3 loop: CSVVDPRGGYNEQFF. DNA of the CDR3: TGCAGCGTTGTAGACCCTCGTGGGGGGTACAATGAGCAGTTCTTC. The V call is TRBV29-1, the J call TRBJ2-1; possibly TRBD2 for D (6 bases). CDR1 SQVTM and CDR2 ANQGSEA come from the germline V gene. Deletions cut 4 bases from V and 4 bases from J, with 17 bases between. The CDR3 runs 15 residues.